A selection of T cell receptor beta chains follows, all from one sample in a study of identical twins. From the 5' RACE reads, TCRdb called clonotypes with MiXCR, one entry per CDR3 protein. The sample includes a few hundred thousand distinct CDR3 sequences, approximately 8.3% of them seen just once. The sample was also reused in another study, on yellow fever vaccine responses in identical twins.

Sequencing was carried out using CD8+ T cells sorted from blood. The source is a woman in her late teens or twenties in good health. CDR3s include the opening cysteine and the closing phenylalanine or tryptophan. The order of the fields is V gene, J gene, D gene, CDR3 length, clone size, CDR3 DNA, CDR3 protein. A D gene is named only where the DNA matches it firmly. Clone size is given for some rows only: seen once, a few or many times, or a class if the clone is expanded.

TRBV10-3	TRBJ2-7	.	17	.	TGTGCCATCAGTGAGTCTGCGGGACTCCGGGGTAGTAGCGAGCAGTACTTC	CAISESAGLRGSSEQYF
TRBV4-3	TRBJ2-1	.	13	few	TGCGCCAGCAGCCAAGGGTCTAACAATGAGCAGTTCTTC	CASSQGSNNEQFF
TRBV9	TRBJ2-7	.	12	few	TGTGCCAGCAGCCCTACCGGGACAGAGCAGTACTTC	CASSPTGTEQYF
TRBV4-2	TRBJ2-7	.	16	many	TGTGCCAGCAGCCAAGATTACGGCGGGATAGTGTACGAGCAGTACTTC	CASSQDYGGIVYEQYF
TRBV19	TRBJ2-7	.	15	.	TGTGCCAGTAGTCCAACATTTCAGAGGACCTACGAGCAGTACTTC	CASSPTFQRTYEQYF
TRBV20-1	TRBJ2-7	.	14	many	TGCAGTGCTAGAGCCGTAAACGGGGCCTACGAGCAGTACTTC	CSARAVNGAYEQYF
TRBV4-3	TRBJ2-5	TRBD2	17	many	TGCGCCAGCAGCCAAGAATTGGTCCTAGCGGGAAAAGAGACCCAGTACTTC	CASSQELVLAGKETQYF
TRBV4-2	TRBJ2-2	TRBD2	15	few	TGTGCCAGCAGCACCCGGACTAGCCTCCCTGGGGAGCTGTTTTTT	CASSTRTSLPGELFF
TRBV7-8	TRBJ2-3	TRBD1	15	few	TGTGCCAGCAGCCGTTCGACAGGGGTCACAGATACGCAGTATTTT	CASSRSTGVTDTQYF
TRBV6-2/TRBV6-3	TRBJ2-3	.	15	few	TGTGCCAGCAGTTACCAGACAGGTTACACAGATACGCAGTATTTT	CASSYQTGYTDTQYF
TRBV29-1	TRBJ2-5	.	12	many	TGCAGCGTTGTACAGCCTGGTGGGGCCCAGTACTTC	CSVVQPGGAQYF
TRBV10-1	TRBJ2-7	TRBD1	13	.	TGCGCCAGCTCAGGACAGGGCGACTACGAGCAGTACTTC	CASSGQGDYEQYF
TRBV6-4	TRBJ2-1	TRBD1	15	many	TGTGCCAGCAGTGAGGAGACAGGGACCTACAATGAGCAGTTCTTC	CASSEETGTYNEQFF
TRBV9	TRBJ2-1	TRBD2	18	few	TGTGCCAGCAGCGTAGGGCTCGGACTAGCGGGAAGAGGGGATGAGCAGTTCTTC	CASSVGLGLAGRGDEQFF
TRBV4-3	TRBJ2-1	TRBD2	14	.	TGCGCCAGCAGCCAAGGACTAGCGGGAGTAGAGCAGTTCTTC	CASSQGLAGVEQFF
TRBV24-1	TRBJ1-5	.	15	many	TGTGCCACCTCCCGCCGGGGAGTTAGCAATCAGCCCCAGCATTTT	CATSRRGVSNQPQHF
TRBV7-8	TRBJ2-7	.	15	.	TGTGCCAGCAGCCAATCGAGGGGAGGGGGCCACGAGCAGTACTTC	CASSQSRGGGHEQYF
TRBV7-9	TRBJ2-3	.	16	few	TGTGCCAGCAGCCCCTCCGGGCGGGCTCAGGGAGATACGCAGTATTTT	CASSPSGRAQGDTQYF
TRBV3-1	TRBJ2-2	.	17	few	TGTGCCAGCAGCCAAGTTGTGGGGCGCCCTCTCACCGGGGAGCTGTTTTTT	CASSQVVGRPLTGELFF
TRBV12-3/TRBV12-4	TRBJ1-4	.	15	.	TGTGCCAGCACTTCGGGTGGGACGGCGAATGAAAAACTGTTTTTT	CASTSGGTANEKLFF
TRBV2	TRBJ2-3	TRBD2	16	.	TGTGCCAGCAGCGGTAGACTAGCGGGATACACAGATACGCAGTATTTT	CASSGRLAGYTDTQYF